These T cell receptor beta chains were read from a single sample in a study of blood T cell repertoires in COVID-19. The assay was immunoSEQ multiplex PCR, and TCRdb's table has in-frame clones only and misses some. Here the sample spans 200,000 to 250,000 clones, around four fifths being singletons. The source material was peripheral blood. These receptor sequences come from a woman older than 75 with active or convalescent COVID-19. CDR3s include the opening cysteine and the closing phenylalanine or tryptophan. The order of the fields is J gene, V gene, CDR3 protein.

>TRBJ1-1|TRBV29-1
CTPRRRAEAFF
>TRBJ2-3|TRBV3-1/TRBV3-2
CASSDYVDTQYF
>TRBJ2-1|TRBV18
CASSPPGTSGRFNEQFF
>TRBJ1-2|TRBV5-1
CASSLVTGLNYGYTF
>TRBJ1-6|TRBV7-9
CASSPLRGASAYNSPLHF
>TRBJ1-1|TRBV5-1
CASSLTEFTEAFF
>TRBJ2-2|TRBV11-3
CASSLGGREGAGELFF
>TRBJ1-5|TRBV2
CASNRANSNQPQHF
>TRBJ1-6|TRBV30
CAWSLRDRDGSPLHF
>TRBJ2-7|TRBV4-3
CASSQVIQETYEQYF
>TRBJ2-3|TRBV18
CASPTRAGQTDTQYF
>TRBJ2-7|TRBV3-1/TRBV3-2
CASSQAGGGPYEQYF
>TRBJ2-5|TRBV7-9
CASSLVEREGRRTQYF
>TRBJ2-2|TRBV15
CATSRDRGGGELFF
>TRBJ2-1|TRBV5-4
CASSRWASGTRGNEQFF
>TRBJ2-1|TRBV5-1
CASSFGIGGNEQFF
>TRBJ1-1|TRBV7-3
CASSLTGLSTEAFF
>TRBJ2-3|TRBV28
CASRLAGGQRGTDTQYF
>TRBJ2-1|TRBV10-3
CAIRRQGSWDEQFF
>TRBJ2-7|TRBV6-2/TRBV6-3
CASSYSPGPSFYEQYF
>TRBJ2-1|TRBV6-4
CASSDGGAGRNEQFF
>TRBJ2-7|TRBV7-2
CASSLVWLAGVYEQYF
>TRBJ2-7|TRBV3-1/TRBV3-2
CASSRDRTYEQYF
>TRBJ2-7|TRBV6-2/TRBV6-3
CASSAGGALVYEQYF
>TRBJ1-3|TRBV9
CASSVASGAGNTIYF
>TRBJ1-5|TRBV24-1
CATSGLRTGINQPQHF
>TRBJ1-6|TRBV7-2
CASSLRRPQGSPLHF
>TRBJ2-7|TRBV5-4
CASSFRGSELGEQYF
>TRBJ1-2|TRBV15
CATSSQGTNYGYTF
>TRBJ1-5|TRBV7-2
CASSKTGSNNQPQHF
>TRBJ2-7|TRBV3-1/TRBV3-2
CASSETGGREQYF
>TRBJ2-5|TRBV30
CAWSVILYQETQYF
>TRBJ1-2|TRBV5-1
CASSDGGLKGYTF
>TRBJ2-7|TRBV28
CASRPGLAGDSYEQYF
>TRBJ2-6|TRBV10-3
CAISPVGGGSGANVLTF
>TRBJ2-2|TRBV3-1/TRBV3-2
CASSQDFGERAWGGELFF
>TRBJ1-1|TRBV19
CASSIGTGSRTEAFF
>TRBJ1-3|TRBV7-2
CASSPPGSFGFFINTIYF
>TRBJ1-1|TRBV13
CASSPTWNTEAFF
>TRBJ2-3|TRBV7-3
CASSSLADSTDTQYF
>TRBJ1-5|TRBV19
CASSIAAAVNQPQHF